A selection of T cell receptor beta chains follows, all from one sample in a study of graft-versus-host responses after intestinal transplantation. Sequencing used immunoSEQ multiplex PCR; TCRdb keeps in-frame clones, though not all of them. The repertoire consists of about 89,000 clones, with approximately 94% occurring once and the leading ten covering approximately 0.2%. Their specific antigens are unknown. The input for sequencing was unstimulated CD4+ T cells sorted from spleen or lymph node cells, taken before transplant. The receptors were sampled from a human donor who was the organ donor for an intestinal transplant. Both conserved end residues are part of each CDR3. Fields, in order: D gene, J gene, V gene, CDR3 protein. A D gene is named only where the DNA matches it firmly.

-	TRBJ2-2	TRBV6-5	CASRIQSLNTGELFF
-	TRBJ1-5	TRBV19	CASSPRDNNQPQHF
TRBD1	TRBJ1-5	TRBV6-5	CASSRDRANQPQHF
TRBD2	TRBJ2-3	TRBV7-3	CASSSLGRGMGDTQYF
TRBD2	TRBJ2-3	TRBV28	CASSILPGTSGGATDTQYF
-	TRBJ2-1	TRBV20-1	CSASKYNEQFF
-	TRBJ1-1	TRBV4-3	CASSREVWTEAFF
TRBD1	TRBJ1-1	TRBV9	CASSSDRGGTEAFF
-	TRBJ1-2	TRBV27	CASSLKGRGFNYGYTF
-	TRBJ2-2	TRBV7-3	CASSLTRQGRTGELFF
-	-	TRBV18	CASSPELRGRLSLRGNSYEQYF
TRBD1	TRBJ2-4	TRBV7-2	CASSPWGQGLNIGKNIQYF
TRBD1	TRBJ1-1	TRBV18	CASSPPGSGGLNTEAFF
-	TRBJ2-3	TRBV5-4	CASSAYSTDTQYF
TRBD1	TRBJ1-5	TRBV19	CASRELQGAVQPQHF
TRBD2	TRBJ2-5	TRBV6-6	CASRARTSGQETQYF